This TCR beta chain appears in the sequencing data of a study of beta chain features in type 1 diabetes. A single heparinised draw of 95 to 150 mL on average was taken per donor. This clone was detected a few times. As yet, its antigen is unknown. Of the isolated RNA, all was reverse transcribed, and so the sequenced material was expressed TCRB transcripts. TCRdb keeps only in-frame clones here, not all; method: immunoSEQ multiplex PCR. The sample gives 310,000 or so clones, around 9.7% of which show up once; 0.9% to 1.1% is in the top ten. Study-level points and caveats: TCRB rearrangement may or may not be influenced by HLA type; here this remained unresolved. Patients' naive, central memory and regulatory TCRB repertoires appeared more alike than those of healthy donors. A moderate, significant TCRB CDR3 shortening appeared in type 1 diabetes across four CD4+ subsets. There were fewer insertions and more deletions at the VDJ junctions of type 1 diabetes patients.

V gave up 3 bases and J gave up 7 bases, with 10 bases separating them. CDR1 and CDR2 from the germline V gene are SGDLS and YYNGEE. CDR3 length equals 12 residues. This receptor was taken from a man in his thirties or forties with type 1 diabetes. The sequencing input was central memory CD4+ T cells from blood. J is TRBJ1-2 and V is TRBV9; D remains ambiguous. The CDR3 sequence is CASSGNSGGYTF. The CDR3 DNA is TGTGCCAGCAGCGGTAACAGTGGTGGCTACACCTTC.